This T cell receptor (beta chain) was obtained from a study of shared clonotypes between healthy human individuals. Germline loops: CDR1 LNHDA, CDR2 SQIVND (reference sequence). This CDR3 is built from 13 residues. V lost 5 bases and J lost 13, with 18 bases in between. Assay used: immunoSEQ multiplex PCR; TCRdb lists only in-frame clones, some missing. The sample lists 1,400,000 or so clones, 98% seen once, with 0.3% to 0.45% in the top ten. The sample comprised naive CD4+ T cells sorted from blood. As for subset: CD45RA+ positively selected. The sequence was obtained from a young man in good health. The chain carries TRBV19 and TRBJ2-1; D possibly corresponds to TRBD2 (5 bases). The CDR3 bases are TGTGCCAGTAGTCAAATCCGGGAATCTCACCAGTTCTTC. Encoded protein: CASSQIRESHQFF.